Each of the 14 T cell receptor beta chains below was sequenced from the same sample in a study of glioma-infiltrating T cells. TCR alpha and beta CDR3 regions were amplified from RNA using iRepertoire nested multiplex PCR. One entry per CDR3 protein results from TCRdb running MiXCR on the multiplex PCR reads. The sample records tens of thousands of distinct CDR3 sequences, 40% being singletons. Sequences were obtained from glioma tissue, nonneoplastic brain tissue, or PBMCs (not recorded which). The receptors come from a human donor with low-grade glioma or glioblastoma, undergoing nonglioma brain surgery, or in good health (not recorded which).

This clonotype has ten or more counts. The V gene is TRBV20-1, the J gene TRBJ2-5; 7 bases are a match to TRBD2. This CDR3 has 14 residues. Germline-derived CDR1 and CDR2 are DFQATT and SNEGSKA (reference sequence). V shed 2 bases, J shed 1 base, and the junction held 4 bases outside the gene matches. CDR3 nucleotides: TGCAGTGCTAGAAAAGGGACTATCCAAGAGACCCAGTACTTC. This sequence encodes CSARKGTIQETQYF.

Comments on this clonotype: The conserved closing phenylalanine or tryptophan is absent in this CDR3, likely reflecting a read error. The CDR3 DNA is TGTGCCAGCAGCTTAGGTCGGAGCTCTGGGGCCAACGTCCTGACTTCC. Translating it yields CASSLGRSSGANVLTS. The chain carries TRBV4-1 and TRBJ2-6; the D is unclear. The CDR3 is 16 amino acids. CDR1 and CDR2 from the germline V gene are MGHRA and YSYEKL.

There are many counts of this clonotype. The genes are TRBV5-8 and TRBJ2-1; D may be TRBD2 (5 bases). The CDR3 spans 14 residues. Trimming took off 3 bases at V and 2 bases at J, with 9 bases between the two ends. Germline CDR1 is SGHTS and CDR2 is YDEGEE. Here the CDR3 reads CASSYGLAYNEQFF. For the CDR3, the DNA is TGTGCCAGCAGCTATGGACTGGCCTACAATGAGCAGTTCTTC.

The table lists this clonotype with many counts. This chain uses TRBV19 with TRBJ2-6, with D possibly being TRBD1 (7 bases). The germline V gene has CDR1 LNHDA and CDR2 SQIVND (reference sequence). With 5 bases removed from V and 4 bases from J, the gap between germline ends came to 27 bases. CDR3 length: 20 amino acids. CDR3 protein: CASSPRDSPTVGAGANVLTF. DNA for the CDR3: TGTGCCAGTAGTCCGCGGGACAGTCCGACTGTCGGGGCGGGGGCCAACGTCCTGACTTTC.

This clonotype has a count of ten or more. The rearrangement uses TRBV2 and TRBJ2-6, with D unclear. CDR1 SNHLY and CDR2 FYNNEI come from the germline V gene. CDR3 length equals 14 residues. Deletions cut 8 bases from V and 0 bases from J, with 8 bases between. CDR3 coding DNA: TGTGCCAGCGGCAGCTACTCTGGGGCCAACGTCCTGACTTTC. Translated, it gives CASGSYSGANVLTF.

As to this clonotype: One junction end disagrees with the germline gene, perhaps due to a read error. The CDR3 protein is CATSRPPAGELFF. CDR3 in DNA: TGTGCAACCAGCAGACCTCCTGCCGGGGAGCTGTTTTTT. The rearrangement joins TRBV15 to TRBJ2-2, with no clear D. The CDR3 sequence is 13 residues long. Per the germline V gene, CDR1 is LNHNV and CDR2 is YYDKDF (reference sequence).

About this clonotype: This may arise from a read error, as a much more abundant clone is one base away. J is TRBJ2-7 and V is TRBV11-2; D is unresolved. The CDR3 contains 14 residues. Looked up from germline, CDR1 is SGHAT and CDR2 is FQNNGV. The V and J ends lost 5 bases and 3 bases respectively, with 14 bases between them. The CDR3 region is CASSLPPMDYEQYF. The CDR3 DNA reads TGTGCCAGCAGCCTCCCCCCCATGGACTACGAGCAGTACTTC. The variable domain in full, with the rest retrieved from reference TRBV11-2 and TRBJ2-7, is EAGVAQSPRYKIIEKRQSVAFWCNPISGHATLYWYQQILGQGPKLLIQFQNNGVVDDSQLPKDRFSAERLKGVDSTLKIQPAKLEDSAVYLCASSLPPMDYEQYFGPGTRLTVT.

This clonotype came up many times. The chain combines TRBV19 with TRBJ2-5; weak D call: TRBD1 (5 bases). V gave up 5 bases and J gave up 2 bases, with 9 bases separating them. The germline gives CDR1 LNHDA, CDR2 SQIVND (reference sequence). CDR3 length: 13 residues. The CDR3 region has the DNA TGTGCCAGTAGTGCAGACAGACAAGAGACCCAGTACTTC. Translated, it gives CASSADRQETQYF.

This chain connects TRBV28 to TRBJ2-7, with D possibly matching TRBD2 (6 bases). Germline V gene sequence: CDR1 MDHEN, CDR2 SYDVKM. This CDR3 comprises 14 residues. Trimming stripped 3 bases from V and 3 bases from J, with 12 bases between. DNA of the CDR3: TGTGCCAGCAGTTTGGAGGGACCGAGCTACGAGCAGTACTTC. Translating gives CASSLEGPSYEQYF.

This clonotype was seen repeatedly, ten times or more. The genes are TRBV6-1 and TRBJ2-3; D not resolved. Trimming took off 5 bases at V and 0 bases at J, with 6 bases between the two ends. CDR1 and CDR2 from the germline V gene are MNHNS and SASEGT. The CDR3 is 13 amino acids. CDR3 sequence (DNA): TGTGCCAGCAGTTCCCCGAGCACAGATACGCAGTATTTT. This translates into CASSSPSTDTQYF.

Concerning this clonotype itself: One end of the junction varies from germline; a read error may be responsible. This chain joins TRBV20-1 and TRBJ2-7; perhaps TRBD2 as D (6 bases). Per the germline V gene, CDR1 is DFQATT and CDR2 is SNEGSKA (reference sequence). The CDR3 has 12 residues. The CDR3 reads CIALEGLSEQCF. Written as DNA, the CDR3 is TGCATTGCGCTGGAGGGCCTGAGCGAGCAGTGCTTT.

Comment on this clonotype: Relative to the germline gene, one junction end is altered; a read error may explain this. V usage is TRBV20-1 and J usage is TRBJ1-4; D perhaps matches TRBD1 (5 bases). Germline V gene sequence: CDR1 DFQATT, CDR2 SNEGSKA (reference sequence). CDR3 size: 14 residues. This CDR3 reads CSARNSGRDERLSF. CDR3 coding DNA: TGCAGTGCTAGAAACTCAGGGAGAGATGAAAGACTGTCTTTT.

This clonotype was counted many times. This chain connects TRBV24-1 to TRBJ2-7; 7 bases agree with TRBD1. Looked up from germline, CDR1 is KGHDR and CDR2 is SFDVKD. V lost 3 bases and J lost 3; bases outside the gene matches: 7. CDR3 length: 15 residues. The CDR3 protein is CATSDAGTAGYEQYF. The CDR3 nucleotides are TGTGCCACCAGTGATGCCGGGACAGCAGGCTACGAGCAGTACTTC.

This clonotype came up many times. This chain uses TRBV2 with TRBJ2-5, with a weak D call TRBD2 (6 bases). The germline gives CDR1 SNHLY, CDR2 FYNNEI. The V gene lost 2 bases and the J gene lost 0 bases, with 7 bases spanning the gap. The CDR3 spans 14 residues. CDR3 sequence: CASSEWDYQETQYF. The CDR3 nucleotides are TGTGCCAGCAGTGAATGGGACTACCAAGAGACCCAGTACTTC.